The TCR beta chain described here comes from a study of beta chain features in type 1 diabetes. Overall study: Researchers looked at roughly 110 million sorted cells across all samples. Study-wide results and limits: Within each of all four CD4+ subsets, Type 1 diabetes patients had TCRB CDR3s that were moderately but significantly shorter. The study found that naive, central memory and Treg TCRB repertoires appeared more similar in patients than in healthy donors. Sequencing used cDNA, and cells with high TCR expression could therefore be over-represented.

As to this clone: Its antigen is as yet unknown.

The entirety of the isolated RNA underwent reverse transcription, so expressed TCRB transcripts were sequenced. Clones were sequenced by immunoSEQ multiplex PCR, and TCRdb holds only the in-frame ones, with some missing. Of 95,000 to 150,000 clones in the sample, roughly 15% were seen once. The single heparinised draw taken from each donor contained around 120 mL of blood on average. Germline V CDR1 and CDR2: SGHTA, FQGNSA. This CDR3 is built from 15 residues. The ends were cut back, 3 bases at V and 0 bases at J, with 9 bases in the middle. The sequence derives from a man aged 25 to 40 with type 1 diabetes. Source material: central memory CD4+ T cells from blood. This chain links TRBV7-2 with TRBJ2-4; D gene unclear. CDR3 region: CASSFSSIAKNIQYF. The CDR3 nucleotides are TGTGCCAGCAGCTTTAGCTCGATAGCCAAAAACATTCAGTACTTC.